The 14 T cell receptor beta chains reported below all come from one sample, sequenced in a study of CD8 T cells in ankylosing spondylitis. Points from the study as a whole: A TCR beta motif of fewer than 10 highly homologous variants seemed to mark ankylosing spondylitis blood.

For these receptors, no antigen is known. TCRdb reprocessed the 5' RACE reads via MiXCR and lists one record per CDR3 protein. The table includes fewer than 400,000 distinct CDR3 sequences, more than 20% detected once. The sequencing input was blood, either unsorted or a sorted T cell fraction (not recorded which). These receptors were collected from a male donor with ankylosing spondylitis.

The V call is TRBV28, the J call TRBJ2-7; 9 bases align to TRBD1. Germline loops: CDR1 MDHEN, CDR2 SYDVKM. This CDR3 has 15 residues. V lost 5 bases and J lost 2; bases outside the gene matches: 7. This CDR3 is CASSTTGTGTYEQYF. The DNA of the CDR3 is TGTGCCAGCAGTACCACCGGGACAGGGACCTACGAGCAGTACTTC.

V is TRBV4-3 and J is TRBJ1-5; the D is unclear. The V end lost 1 base, the J end lost 1 base, and 8 bases lay between the germline ends. Germline CDR1 and CDR2: LGHNA and YSLEER. The CDR3 runs to 15 residues. The CDR3 DNA sequence: TGCGCCAGCAGCCAAGGTGGCAAGAGCAATCAGCCCCAGCATTTT. Its translation is CASSQGGKSNQPQHF.

The chain carries TRBV5-1 and TRBJ1-1, with D uncertain. The CDR3 has 13 residues. From germline, CDR1 is SGHRS and CDR2 YFSETQ. The V end was cut by 1 base, the J end by 4 bases, with 8 bases between. CDR3: CASSLRRSTEAFF. The CDR3 bases are TGCGCCAGCAGCTTGAGGCGTTCCACTGAAGCTTTCTTT.

The chain joins TRBV18 to TRBJ1-1; D possibly corresponds to TRBD1 (5 bases). The CDR3 has 13 residues. Trimming removed 1 base at V and 4 bases at J, with 7 bases between. Looked up from germline, CDR1 is KGHSH and CDR2 is LQKENI. The DNA of the CDR3 is TGTGCCAGCTCACCACAGGGGCCCACTGAAGCTTTCTTT. Amino acid sequence: CASSPQGPTEAFF.

This clonotype was counted between two and nine times. The DNA of the CDR3 is TGTGCCAGCAGTTTAGGGTCAAAGAACACTGAAGCTTTCTTT. This translates into CASSLGSKNTEAFF. The V and J genes are TRBV12-3 or TRBV12-4 and TRBJ1-1, with D unresolved. V shed 1 base and J shed 1 base, with 7 bases lying between them. The CDR3 is made up of 14 amino acids.

This clonotype was observed a single time. The V and J genes are TRBV7-3 and TRBJ2-2; TRBD1 might be the D (5 bases). The CDR3 sequence is 16 residues long. Looked up from germline, CDR1 is SGHTA and CDR2 is FQGTGA. The V and J ends lost 0 bases and 1 base respectively, with 9 bases between them. DNA for the CDR3: TGTGCCAGCAGCTTAACAGGGGCAGAGAACACCGGGGAGCTGTTTTTT. The encoded protein is CASSLTGAENTGELFF.

This clonotype was seen a few times. This chain connects TRBV4-3 to TRBJ2-2; unclear D gene. Germline V gives CDR1 LGHNA, CDR2 YSLEER. The CDR3 runs to 14 residues. The V and J ends lost 0 bases and 11 bases respectively, with 13 bases between them. The CDR3 protein is CASSQDIRVFELFF. The CDR3 region has the DNA TGCGCCAGCAGCCAAGATATACGGGTTTTTGAGCTGTTTTTT.

This clonotype appeared a few times. This chain joins TRBV25-1 and TRBJ1-2; D is possibly TRBD1 (5 bases). Germline values: CDR1 MGHDK, CDR2 SYGVNS. V lost 4 bases, J lost 3 bases, and 15 bases lay in between. This CDR3 is built from 15 residues. CDR3 bases: TGTGCCAGCAGTGTCCGGGACGCTGGATACTATGGCTACACCTTC. Amino acids: CASSVRDAGYYGYTF.

The chain carries TRBV18 and TRBJ2-7, with 9 bases that match TRBD1. Looked up from germline, CDR1 is KGHSH and CDR2 is LQKENI. This CDR3 has 15 amino acids. V lost 0 bases, J lost 6 bases, and 6 bases stayed unmatched. The chain's CDR3 is CASSPPNDRGSEQYF. CDR3 DNA sequence: TGTGCCAGCTCACCACCTAACGACAGGGGGTCCGAGCAGTACTTC.

This clonotype was picked up a small number of times. The V gene is TRBV14, the J gene TRBJ1-4; a weak D match, TRBD1 (5 bases). V lost 2 bases, J lost 8 bases, and 15 bases lay in between. Germline V gene lookup returns CDR1 SGHDN and CDR2 FVKESK. There are 15 residues in the CDR3. In DNA form, the CDR3 reads TGTGCCAGCAGCCAATACCGCAGGGTGAAGGAAAAACTGTTTTTT. Protein sequence: CASSQYRRVKEKLFF.

This clonotype was seen more than once but under ten times. This sequence joins TRBV20-1 and TRBJ2-2, with 8 bases fitting TRBD1. Germline V lookup: CDR1 DFQATT, CDR2 SNEGSKA (reference sequence). Unmatched junction bases numbered 13, after V lost 4 bases and J lost 3 bases. This CDR3 is built from 17 residues. The CDR3 protein is CSAIRQGRAKYTGELFF. The DNA for the CDR3 is TGCAGTGCTATCAGACAGGGGCGCGCTAAATACACCGGGGAGCTGTTTTTT.

The table lists this clonotype with a few counts. The chain has TRBV11-3 and TRBJ2-4, with 12 bases that match TRBD2. V gave up 2 bases and J gave up 8 bases; unmatched junction bases: 10. Germline assignment: CDR1 SGHNT and CDR2 YENEEA. The CDR3 has 17 amino acids. The CDR3 loop reads CASSLSLAGGTRDIQYF. DNA for the CDR3: TGTGCCAGCAGCTTATCCCTAGCGGGAGGGACCAGGGACATTCAGTACTTC. Based on the CDR3 plus reference TRBV11-3 and TRBJ2-4, the full variable domain is EAGVVQSPRYKIIEKKQPVAFWCNPISGHNTLYWYLQNLGQGPELLIRYENEEAVDDSQLPKDRFSAERLKGVDSTLKIQPAELGDSAVYLCASSLSLAGGTRDIQYFGAGTRLSVL.

This chain uses TRBV7-9 with TRBJ1-2; possibly TRBD1 for D (5 bases). Germline CDR1 is SEHNR and CDR2 is FQNEAQ (reference sequence). The V end was cut by 8 bases, the J end by 5 bases, with 12 bases between. The CDR3 is made up of 12 amino acids. The DNA for the CDR3 is TGTGCCAGCGCCAGGGAGGGATATGGCTACACCTTC. Protein product: CASAREGYGYTF.

The gene calls are TRBV29-1 and TRBJ1-6; TRBD1 matches 7 bases. The length of the CDR3 is 13 residues. V lost 6 bases to trimming and J lost 3 bases; unmatched junction nucleotides: 2. Looked up from germline, CDR1 is SQVTM and CDR2 is ANQGSEA. The CDR3 reads CSVGQDYNSPLHF. CDR3 DNA: TGCAGCGTAGGACAGGACTATAATTCACCCCTCCACTTT.